A single sample is the source of the 27 T cell receptor beta chains below, sequenced in a study of molecular identifiers for immune sequencing clone quantification. A single record per CDR3 protein comes from TCRdb applying MiXCR to the PCR reads. The table records roughly 320,000 distinct CDR3 sequences, 20% to 25% of them present only once. What was sequenced was naive CD8+ T cells from blood, with Jurkat cell RNA spiked in. Subset: FACS-sorted CD8+CD4-CCR7+CD45RA+ naive T cells. These TCRs come from a human donor in good health. Some libraries in this study had Jurkat cell RNA spiked in.

This clonotype occurred a few times. The chain recombines TRBV4-3 with TRBJ2-5; D gene ambiguous. The CDR3 spans 17 residues. Germline values: CDR1 LGHNA, CDR2 YSLEER. V was cut by 0 bases and J by 2 bases, with 16 bases left in between. The CDR3 sequence is CASSQDLDGWRQETQYF. The CDR3 DNA sequence: TGCGCCAGCAGCCAAGATCTCGATGGTTGGCGGCAAGAGACCCAGTACTTC.

This clonotype was picked up a small number of times. This sequence joins TRBV27 and TRBJ2-3; D remains unclear. The V gene's germline CDR1 is MNHEY and CDR2 SMNVEV (reference sequence). CDR3 length equals 15 residues. With 3 bases removed from V and 2 bases from J, the gap between germline ends came to 12 bases. The CDR3 DNA follows: TGTGCCAGCAGTTTGTACTATCGAACCACAGATACGCAGTATTTT. Protein product: CASSLYYRTTDTQYF.

Remarks on this clonotype: Possible read error: a much larger clone is one base away. The CDR3 bases are TGTGCCAGCGGCCAAGCGGGGGCCGGTATGAACACTGAAGCTTTCTTT. This encodes CASGQAGAGMNTEAFF. The chain combines TRBV4-2 with TRBJ1-1; a possible D gene is TRBD1 (6 bases). The CDR3 totals 16 residues. Germline CDR1 is LGHNA and CDR2 is YNFKEQ.

This clonotype was recorded at least ten times. This chain links TRBV14 with TRBJ1-1; TRBD1 agrees at 8 bases. Trimming cost V 2 bases and J 0 bases; bases outside gene matches: 5. Germline V lookup: CDR1 SGHDN, CDR2 FVKESK. CDR3 length equals 16 residues. CDR3 residues: CASSQTRGPMNTEAFF. CDR3 nucleotides: TGTGCCAGCAGCCAAACCAGGGGGCCTATGAACACTGAAGCTTTCTTT.

V gene TRBV12-3 or TRBV12-4 combines with J gene TRBJ2-3; weak D call: TRBD1 (6 bases). There are 11 residues in the CDR3. The V end lost 5 bases, the J end lost 7 bases, and 7 bases lay between the germline ends. The CDR3 sequence is CASSQGNTQYF. As DNA, the CDR3 is TGTGCCAGCAGTCAGGGGAATACGCAGTATTTT.

This clonotype was recorded a few times. J is TRBJ2-2 and V is TRBV20-1; maybe TRBD2 (5 bases). V gave up 6 bases and J gave up 0 bases, with 11 bases separating them. CDR3 length: 14 amino acids. Per germline, CDR1 DFQATT and CDR2 SNEGSKA (reference sequence). The CDR3 region has the DNA TGCAGTGCCCCCGGGGAAACGAACACCGGGGAGCTGTTTTTT. Residues: CSAPGETNTGELFF.

This clonotype came up a few times. The chain couples TRBV10-1 to TRBJ2-3; TRBD2 agrees at 9 bases. Germline CDR1 and CDR2: WNHNN and SYGVQD (reference sequence). This CDR3 region has 16 residues. Unmatched junction bases numbered 5, after V lost 4 bases and J lost 0 bases. The DNA for the CDR3 is TGCGCCAGCAGTGGACTAGCGGTACTCAGCACAGATACGCAGTATTTT. Its protein product is CASSGLAVLSTDTQYF.

This clonotype occurred many times. The chain couples TRBV5-4 to TRBJ2-7, with D unclear. The CDR3 contains 12 residues. Germline values: CDR1 SGHNT, CDR2 YYREEE (reference sequence). V shed 0 bases and J shed 6 bases, with 7 bases lying between them. CDR3 sequence: CASSLGGLEQYF. CDR3 in DNA: TGTGCCAGCAGCTTGGGGGGTCTCGAGCAGTACTTC.

This clonotype has at least ten counts. The rearrangement links TRBV5-6 to TRBJ2-3; D is unresolved. Germline CDR1 SGHDT, CDR2 YYEEEE. The germline V and J ends were trimmed by 4 bases and 2 bases, with 5 bases remaining between them. The CDR3 consists of 12 residues. CDR3 sequence reads: CASSADTDTQYF. In DNA form, the CDR3 reads TGTGCCAGCAGCGCAGACACAGATACGCAGTATTTT.

In its sample, this clonotype was seen many times. The chain couples TRBV6-2 or TRBV6-3 to TRBJ2-7; perhaps TRBD2 as D (6 bases). V lost 8 bases and J 3 bases, leaving 11 bases between the germline ends. The CDR3 consists of 12 residues. The germline V gene encodes CDR1 MNHEY and CDR2 SVGEGT. The CDR3: CASSVGSYEQYF. CDR3 in DNA: TGTGCCAGCTCGGTCGGGAGCTACGAGCAGTACTTC.

This clonotype was picked up many times. This chain joins TRBV4-1 and TRBJ2-5, with D hard to call. Trimming pared 1 base from V and 6 bases from J, leaving 18 bases between. This CDR3 has 16 residues. Per the germline V gene, CDR1 is MGHRA and CDR2 is YSYEKL. The CDR3 nucleotides are TGCGCCAGCAGCCAAGGCCCCAGTCCAATGAGTAAGACCCAGTACTTC. This gives the protein CASSQGPSPMSKTQYF.

This clonotype appeared a few times. The V gene is TRBV6-2 or TRBV6-3, the J gene TRBJ1-1; no clear D gene. CDR1 is MNHEY and CDR2 is SVGEGT in the germline V gene. The CDR3 sequence is 12 residues long. Trimming cost V 4 bases and J 7 bases, with 10 bases left between them. The CDR3 here is CASSFPPDEAFF. The DNA of the CDR3 is TGTGCCAGCAGTTTCCCACCCGATGAAGCTTTCTTT.

Points on this clonotype: Given a much more abundant clone one base away, this may be a read error. The chain has TRBV7-6 and TRBJ1-3; D might be TRBD1 (5 bases). The length of the CDR3 is 14 residues. Germline V gene data show CDR1 as SGHVS and CDR2 as FNYEAQ. CDR3 sequence reads: CAGSGGAGGNTIYF. DNA for the CDR3: TGTGCCGGCAGTGGAGGGGCCGGTGGAAACACCATATATTTT.

Comments on this clonotype: At one of its ends the junction is not consistent with the germline gene, which may arise from a read error. The V and J genes are TRBV2 and TRBJ2-2, with 7 bases matching TRBD1. Germline-derived CDR1 and CDR2 are SNHLY and FYNNEI. This CDR3 contains 16 residues. CDR3 bases: TGTGCCCGCAGCCGCCCCGAAGGGGGCTACACCGGGGAGCTGTTTTTT. It specifies CARSRPEGGYTGELFF.

This chain links TRBV19 with TRBJ1-5, with no clear D. Trimming left V 6 bases short and J 3 bases short, with 15 bases between. The CDR3 consists of 15 residues. Germline CDR1 and CDR2: LNHDA and SQIVND (reference sequence). The CDR3 region is CASRPLTESNQPQHF. As DNA, the CDR3 is TGTGCCAGTAGGCCCCTCACAGAGTCCAATCAGCCCCAGCATTTT.

Regarding this clonotype: A much larger clone sits a single nucleotide away, making a read error possible. The rearrangement links TRBV30 to TRBJ2-3; D possibly matches TRBD1 or TRBD2 (5 bases each). The germline gives CDR1 GTSNPN, CDR2 SVGIG (reference sequence). The CDR3 is 13 amino acids. CDR3 loop: CAWGDLSTGTQYF. The CDR3 bases are TGTGCCTGGGGGGACCTTAGCACAGGTACGCAGTATTTT.

The sample holds many counts of this clonotype. The chain combines TRBV28 with TRBJ2-4; D possibly corresponds to TRBD2 (5 bases). The CDR3 is 17 residues long. CDR1 is MDHEN and CDR2 is SYDVKM in the germline V gene. V was trimmed by 4 bases and J by 4 bases, leaving 20 bases between them. CDR3 DNA sequence: TGTGCCAGCAGTTCAGACGGCCGAGGGTTACCAAAAAACATTCAGTACTTC. Translating gives CASSSDGRGLPKNIQYF.

There are many counts of this clonotype. The chain has TRBV4-3 and TRBJ1-6; no clear D. Germline V gene sequence: CDR1 LGHNA, CDR2 YSLEER. The CDR3 is 18 amino acids. Trimming took 0 bases from V and 0 from J, leaving 12 bases between them. The CDR3 bases are TGCGCCAGCAGCCAAGACAATGGGCCTAGCTCCTATAATTCACCCCTCCACTTT. It encodes CASSQDNGPSSYNSPLHF.

This clonotype was seen many times. The gene calls are TRBV11-2 and TRBJ1-1, with no clear D. Looked up from germline, CDR1 is SGHAT and CDR2 is FQNNGV. Trimming shortened V by 0 bases and J by 3 bases, and 8 bases separated the two germline ends. The CDR3 spans 14 residues. The CDR3 sequence is CASSLDAPYTEAFF. In DNA, the CDR3 is TGTGCCAGCAGCTTAGATGCACCCTACACTGAAGCTTTCTTT.

The chain has TRBV4-1 and TRBJ2-3, with TRBD1 matching 7 bases. This CDR3 has 15 residues. Germline assignment: CDR1 MGHRA and CDR2 YSYEKL. V lost 5 bases and J lost 4; bases outside the gene matches: 9. The CDR3 spells CASSYGQVGSDTQYF. CDR3 coding DNA: TGCGCCAGCAGCTATGGACAGGTTGGATCAGATACGCAGTATTTT.

This rearrangement joins TRBV4-1 to TRBJ2-7, with 8 bases lining up with TRBD1. The CDR3 spans 17 residues. J was trimmed by 6 bases and V by 3 bases; bases with no gene match: 16. Germline CDR1 reads MGHRA; CDR2 reads YSYEKL. In DNA form, the CDR3 reads TGCGCCAGCAGCCAGTGGGGGACAGGACAGGGTAGGTGCGAGCAGTACTTC. This encodes CASSQWGTGQGRCEQYF.

The V gene is TRBV9, the J gene TRBJ2-1; 16 positions match TRBD2. Per the germline V gene, CDR1 is SGDLS and CDR2 is YYNGEE. The CDR3 extends over 20 amino acids. The V and J ends lost 3 bases and 4 bases, in that order; junction bases with no gene match: 13. Here the CDR3 reads CASSGSGLAGGIRNYNEQFF. The CDR3 nucleotides are TGTGCCAGCAGCGGCTCGGGACTAGCGGGAGGGATACGAAATTACAATGAGCAGTTCTTC. The full variable domain, its missing parts supplied by reference TRBV9 and TRBJ2-1, is DSGVTQTPKHLITATGQRVTLRCSPRSGDLSVYWYQQSLDQGLQFLIQYYNGEERAKGNILERFSAQQFPDLHSELNLSSLELGDSALYFCASSGSGLAGGIRNYNEQFFGPGTRLTVL.

This clonotype was counted ten times or more. V gene TRBV29-1 combines with J gene TRBJ2-2; 9 nucleotides line up with TRBD2. CDR1 SQVTM and CDR2 ANQGSEA come from the germline V gene. Trimming cost V 0 bases and J 5 bases; bases outside gene matches: 13. The CDR3 has 18 amino acids. CDR3: CSVEDSSGVLPGTGELFF. DNA for the CDR3: TGCAGCGTTGAAGACTCTAGCGGGGTCCTCCCGGGGACCGGGGAGCTGTTTTTT.

This clonotype occurred many times. The CDR3 protein is CASSAPGLAISTDTQYF. The CDR3 DNA reads as TGTGCCAGCAGCGCCCCGGGACTAGCGATAAGCACAGATACGCAGTATTTT. The V and J genes are TRBV9 and TRBJ2-3; 10 bases line up with TRBD2. Germline V gives CDR1 SGDLS, CDR2 YYNGEE. The CDR3 is 17 amino acids. With 3 bases clipped from V and 0 bases from J, the junction kept 7 bases outside the gene matches.

As for this clonotype: A much larger clonotype is one base distant, so this may be a read error. This chain connects TRBV21-1 to TRBJ2-7; the D call in the table, TRBD1, was not verified against the DNA. TRBV21-1 is flagged as a pseudogene. The CDR3 totals 14 residues. As DNA, the CDR3 is TGTGCCAGCAGCAAAGGGGCGGAAGCCTACGAGCAGTACTTC. Protein: CASSKGAEAYEQYF.

The chain links TRBV9 to TRBJ2-3; 8 nucleotides align to TRBD2. Trimming cost V 4 bases and J 5 bases; bases outside gene matches: 9. CDR1 and CDR2 (germline): SGDLS, YYNGEE. The length of the CDR3 is 15 residues. CDR3 residues: CASSPRGGDGDTQYF. The CDR3 coding sequence is TGTGCCAGCAGCCCCCGGGGGGGCGATGGAGATACGCAGTATTTT.

About this clonotype itself: A much larger clone lies one base from this, so it may be a read error. The gene calls are TRBV7-9 and TRBJ1-5; the D is unclear. There are 13 residues in the CDR3. Germline V lookup: CDR1 SEHNR, CDR2 FQNEAQ (reference sequence). The CDR3 DNA reads as TGTGCCAGCAGCTTAGGCTTCAATCAGCCCCGGCATTTT. Translation: CASSLGFNQPRHF.